This TCR beta chain derives from a study of PD-1 blockade in classical Hodgkin lymphoma. Sequencing used immunoSEQ multiplex PCR; TCRdb keeps in-frame clones, though not all of them. The data contain about 18,000 clones, less than 85% of them singletons. The time point denotes: cycle 4 day 1 (C4D1), after less than 7 weeks of nivolumab. Relapse after autologous stem cell transplantation occurred in every patient, and brentuximab vedotin exposure varied. Thawed PBMCs were the source of CD4+ T cells, purified by magnetic negative selection. The CDR3 totals 19 residues. CDR1 SGHNT and CDR2 YENEEA come from the germline V gene. Trimming took off 2 bases at V and 3 bases at J, with 25 bases between the two ends.

This clonotype was sampled from a human donor with classical Hodgkin lymphoma. The sample was CD4+ T cells from blood, taken before the fourth cycle of nivolumab. The rearrangement links TRBV11-3 to TRBJ2-5; weak D call: TRBD2 (6 bases). For the CDR3, the DNA is TGTGCCAGCAGCTTAAAGGGCCGTGTTGGGAGGCCCGTTGAAGAGACCCAGTACTTC. This sequence encodes CASSLKGRVGRPVEETQYF.